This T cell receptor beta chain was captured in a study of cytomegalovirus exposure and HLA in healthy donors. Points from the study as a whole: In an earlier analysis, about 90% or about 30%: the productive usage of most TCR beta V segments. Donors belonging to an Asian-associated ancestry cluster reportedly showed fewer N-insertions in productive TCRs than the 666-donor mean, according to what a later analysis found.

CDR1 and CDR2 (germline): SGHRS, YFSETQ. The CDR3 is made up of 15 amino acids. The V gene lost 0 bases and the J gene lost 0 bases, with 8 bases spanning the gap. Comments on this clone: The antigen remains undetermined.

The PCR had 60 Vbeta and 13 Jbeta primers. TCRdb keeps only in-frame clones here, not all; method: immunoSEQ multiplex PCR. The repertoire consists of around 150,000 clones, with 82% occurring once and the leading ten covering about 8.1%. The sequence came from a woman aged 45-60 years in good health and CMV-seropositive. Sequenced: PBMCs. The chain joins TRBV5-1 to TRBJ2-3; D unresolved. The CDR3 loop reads CASSLDPTSTDTQYF. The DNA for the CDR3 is TGCGCCAGCAGCTTGGATCCAACTAGCACAGATACGCAGTATTTT.